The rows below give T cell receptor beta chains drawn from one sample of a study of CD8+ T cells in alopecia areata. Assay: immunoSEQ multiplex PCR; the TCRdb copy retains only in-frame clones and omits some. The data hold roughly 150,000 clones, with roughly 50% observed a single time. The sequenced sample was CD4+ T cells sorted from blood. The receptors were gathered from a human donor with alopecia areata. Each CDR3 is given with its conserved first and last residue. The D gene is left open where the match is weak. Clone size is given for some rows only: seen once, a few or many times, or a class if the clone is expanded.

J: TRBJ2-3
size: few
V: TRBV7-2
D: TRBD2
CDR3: CASSPTPTGTSGRLEYF
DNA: TGTGCCAGCAGCCCAACTCCCACCGGGACTAGCGGGAGGCTGGAGTATTTT

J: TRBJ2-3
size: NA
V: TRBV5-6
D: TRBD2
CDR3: CASSSTSGSTDTQYF
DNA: TGTGCCAGCAGTTCGACTAGCGGGAGCACAGATACGCAGTATTTT

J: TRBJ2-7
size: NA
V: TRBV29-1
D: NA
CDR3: CSVEVGQKEYF
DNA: TGCAGCGTTGAAGTTGGACAGAAGGAGTACTTC

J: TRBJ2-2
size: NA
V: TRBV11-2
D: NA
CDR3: CASSLDILASNTGELFF
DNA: TGTGCCAGCAGCTTAGACATCCTAGCGTCGAACACCGGGGAGCTGTTTTTT

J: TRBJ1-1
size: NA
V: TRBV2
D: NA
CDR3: CASSAALNTEAFF
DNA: TGTGCCAGCAGTGCGGCCTTGAACACTGAAGCTTTCTTT

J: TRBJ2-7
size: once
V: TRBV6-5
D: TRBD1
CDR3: CASSSRDRDYEQYF
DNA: TGTGCCAGCAGTAGCCGGGACAGGGACTACGAGCAGTACTTC

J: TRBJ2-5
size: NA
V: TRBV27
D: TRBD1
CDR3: CASRRGTGGLETQYF
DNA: TGTGCCAGCAGACGCGGAACAGGGGGCTTAGAGACCCAGTACTTC

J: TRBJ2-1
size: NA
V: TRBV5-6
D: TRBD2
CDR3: CASSHSGRGNEQFF
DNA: TGTGCCAGCAGCCATAGCGGGAGAGGGAATGAGCAGTTCTTC

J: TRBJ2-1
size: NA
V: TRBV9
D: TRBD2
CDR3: CASSPGLAGGPGYNEQFF
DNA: TGTGCCAGCAGCCCGGGACTAGCGGGAGGGCCGGGCTACAATGAGCAGTTCTTC

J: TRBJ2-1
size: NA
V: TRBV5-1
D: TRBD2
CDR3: CASSQNTGTSGSFEFF
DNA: TGCGCCAGCAGCCAGAATACCGGGACTAGCGGGTCCTTTGAATTCTTC

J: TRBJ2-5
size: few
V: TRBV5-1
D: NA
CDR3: CASSWRDQETQYF
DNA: TGCGCCAGCAGCTGGAGGGATCAAGAGACCCAGTACTTC

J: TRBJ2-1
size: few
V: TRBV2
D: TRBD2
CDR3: CASPGQREAGNEQFF
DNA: TGTGCCAGCCCGGGACAGCGGGAGGCGGGGAATGAGCAGTTCTTC

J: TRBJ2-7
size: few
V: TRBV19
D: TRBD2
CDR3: CASKASGTYEQYF
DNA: TGTGCCAGTAAGGCTAGCGGCACCTACGAGCAGTACTTC